This T cell receptor (beta chain) stems from a study of human T cells and chemical hapten exposure. Study overall: All patients underwent weekly scalp dosing with diphenylcyclopropenone for the full roughly 25-week study. Read at 6 days, the patch tests placed 0.01% DPC on the upper back.

Overall study results and limits: The presence of alopecia in the donors means their immune response may differ from healthy people's. The formation of large CDR3 similarity clusters by expanded TCRs significantly exceeded that of controls.

Remarks on this clonotype: Its antigen is as yet unknown. A read error may explain this, as a much larger clone is one base away.

TCRdb re-called the RACE reads through MiXCR, storing one row per CDR3 protein. The sample has about 98,000 distinct CDR3 sequences; about a tenth are singletons. Germline lookup yields CDR1 SGHRS and CDR2 YFSETQ. The CDR3 has 15 residues. Time point meaning: pre-sensitization, week 0. Treatment specified: therapeutic diphenylcyclopropenone sensitization with weekly scalp DPC. Sequencing used whole blood, obtained in connection with sensitization to the hapten diphenylcyclopropenone (DPC). The rearrangement links TRBV5-1 to TRBJ2-5; maybe TRBD1 (5 bases). The receptor was isolated from a woman aged 55-70 years with alopecia areata. Some clones in this sample may be carry-over from other donors' samples. CDR3 DNA: TGCGCCAGCAGCTTGCGTGGGGCTCCAGAGGAGATCCAGTACTTC. Translation: CASSLRGAPEEIQYF.